This T cell receptor beta chain originates from a study of T cells after somatic rescue of genetic block. Clones were read by immunoSEQ multiplex PCR, and TCRdb kept only the in-frame ones, dropping some. This table has more than 70,000 clones, approximately 90% appearing once. Looked up from germline, CDR1 is SGHDT and CDR2 is YYEEEE. V lost 3 bases and J 0 bases, leaving 6 bases between the germline ends. The CDR3 has 14 residues. The chain carries TRBV5-6 and TRBJ1-4; D possibly corresponds to TRBD1 (5 bases). Sequenced material: peripheral blood mononuclear cells (PBMCs). The TCR was taken from a woman between 18 and 29 years old. The CDR3 DNA reads TGTGCCAGCAGCTCGGGGGCAACTAATGAAAAACTGTTTTTT. Its protein is CASSSGATNEKLFF.